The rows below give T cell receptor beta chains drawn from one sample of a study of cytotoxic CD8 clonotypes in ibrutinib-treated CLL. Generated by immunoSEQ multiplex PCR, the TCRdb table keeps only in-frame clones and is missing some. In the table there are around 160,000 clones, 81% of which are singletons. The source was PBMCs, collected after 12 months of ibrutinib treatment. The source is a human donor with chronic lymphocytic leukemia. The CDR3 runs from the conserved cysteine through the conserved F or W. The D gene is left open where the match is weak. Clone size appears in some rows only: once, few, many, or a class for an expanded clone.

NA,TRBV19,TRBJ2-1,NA,TGTGCCAGTAGTAACCTGAGGAAGCACAATGAGCAGTTCTTC,CASSNLRKHNEQFF
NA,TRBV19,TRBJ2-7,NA,TGTGCCAGTAGCCCAGGGGCCGGGACGGGCTCCTACGAGCAGTACTTC,CASSPGAGTGSYEQYF
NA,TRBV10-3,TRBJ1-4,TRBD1,TGTGCCATCAGGGAGACAGGGGGCTCTAATGAAAAACTGTTTTTT,CAIRETGGSNEKLFF
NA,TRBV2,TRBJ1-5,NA,TGTGCCAGCAGTGAAGGGACCCGGCGGAATCAGCCCCAGCATTTT,CASSEGTRRNQPQHF
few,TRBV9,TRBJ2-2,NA,TGTGCCAGCAGCGTAGACGGGAGACCGACCGGGGAGCTGTTTTTT,CASSVDGRPTGELFF
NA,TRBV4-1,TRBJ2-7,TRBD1,TGCGCCAGCAGCCAGCCTGTGGGACAGGGGGACTACGAGCAGTACTTC,CASSQPVGQGDYEQYF
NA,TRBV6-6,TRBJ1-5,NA,TGTGCCAGCAGTTACGGGAGGGGAGGTGGCAATCAGCCCCAGCATTTT,CASSYGRGGGNQPQHF
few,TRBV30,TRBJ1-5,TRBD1,TGTGCCTGGAGTGTGGGACAGTTAAGCAATCAGCCCCAGCATTTT,CAWSVGQLSNQPQHF
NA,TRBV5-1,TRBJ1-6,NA,TGCGCCAGCAGCTTGGACAGGGCTGGCTCACCCCTCCACTTT,CASSLDRAGSPLHF
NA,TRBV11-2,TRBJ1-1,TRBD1,TGTGCCAGCGAAGAGAGGGACAGGCGCCTGCGAGCTTTCTTT,CASEERDRRLRAFF
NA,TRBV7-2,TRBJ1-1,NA,TGTGCCAGCAGCTCATATGGGGGAAGGACTGAAGCTTTCTTT,CASSSYGGRTEAFF
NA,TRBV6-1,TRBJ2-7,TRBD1,TGTGCCAGCACGAACAGGGGGCAAGTCTACGAGCAGTACTTC,CASTNRGQVYEQYF
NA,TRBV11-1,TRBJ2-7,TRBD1,TGTGCCAGCAGTCCCTTCGGGACAGGGGCCTACGAGCAGTACTTC,CASSPFGTGAYEQYF
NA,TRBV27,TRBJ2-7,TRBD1,TGTGCCAGCAGTTTGATCGACAGGGGGCGAACCGAGCAGTACTTC,CASSLIDRGRTEQYF
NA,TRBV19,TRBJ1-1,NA,TGTGCCAGTAGTTACCAGAGGGGCACTGAAGCTTTCTTT,CASSYQRGTEAFF
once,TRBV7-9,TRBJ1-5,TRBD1,TGTGCCAGCAGCTTGGGACAGGTACCAAATCAGCCCCAGCATTTT,CASSLGQVPNQPQHF
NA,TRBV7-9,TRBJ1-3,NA,TGTGCCAGCAGCTTTTTCGGGACACCAGCCTCTGGAAACACCATATATTTT,CASSFFGTPASGNTIYF
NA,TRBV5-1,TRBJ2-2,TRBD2,TGCGCCAGCAGCCTGGGACTAGCGGGGACCCCGAACACCGGGGAGCTGTTTTTT,CASSLGLAGTPNTGELFF
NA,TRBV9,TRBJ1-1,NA,TGTGCCAGCAGCGCCACAGTGAACACTGAAGCTTTCTTT,CASSATVNTEAFF
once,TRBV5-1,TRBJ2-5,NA,TGCGCCAGCAGCCCGGGTAGCGGCCAAGAGACCCAGTACTTC,CASSPGSGQETQYF
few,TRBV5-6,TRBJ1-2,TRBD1,TGTGCCAGCAGCTTGGGTGGGGACAGGGAAGATGGCTACACCTTC,CASSLGGDREDGYTF
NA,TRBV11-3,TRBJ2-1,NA,TGTGCCAGCAGCTTAGCCGCGGCGGAGACCAATGAGCAGTTCTTC,CASSLAAAETNEQFF
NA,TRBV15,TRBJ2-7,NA,TGTGCCACCAGCCGGGGAGGCTTGGCTTACGAGCAGTACTTC,CATSRGGLAYEQYF
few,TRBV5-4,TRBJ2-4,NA,TGTGCCAGCAGCTTGTATGACAAAAACATTCAGTACTTC,CASSLYDKNIQYF
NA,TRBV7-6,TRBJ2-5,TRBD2,TGTGCCAGCAGTCAACGACAGACCGGGAGGGCAGAGACCCAGTACTTC,CASSQRQTGRAETQYF
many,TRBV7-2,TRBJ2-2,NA,TGTGCCAGCAGCCCCTTCCCGCAGGGGTTGAACACCGGGGAGCTGTTTTTT,CASSPFPQGLNTGELFF
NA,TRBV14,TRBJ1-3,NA,TGTGCCAGCAGACGAACAAGCACCATATATTTT,CASRRTSTIYF
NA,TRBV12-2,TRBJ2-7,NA,TGTGCAAGTCGCCTACAGCGGGGGGGCTACTACGAGCAGTACTTC,CASRLQRGGYYEQYF
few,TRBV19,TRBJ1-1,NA,TGTGCCAGTAGTGGATATGGCAACACTGAAGCTTTCTTT,CASSGYGNTEAFF
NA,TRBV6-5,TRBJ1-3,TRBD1,TGTGCCAGTCAAGCAGGGGGCGCGGACACCATATATTTT,CASQAGGADTIYF
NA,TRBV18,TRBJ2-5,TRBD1,TGTGCCAGCTCACCGCCGACAGGGTATGAGACCCAGTACTTC,CASSPPTGYETQYF
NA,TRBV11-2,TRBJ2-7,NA,TGTGCCAGCAGCTTAGGGTCCCTATATTTCTACGAGCAGTACTTC,CASSLGSLYFYEQYF
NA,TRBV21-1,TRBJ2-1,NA,TGTGCCAGCAGCACAGTTGGCGGGAGGGTTTGGGAGCAGTTCTTC,CASSTVGGRVWEQFF
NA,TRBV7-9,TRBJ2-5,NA,TGTGCCAGCAGCTTTATAGTAAGGGAGACCCAGTACTTC,CASSFIVRETQYF
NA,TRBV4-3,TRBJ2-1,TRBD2,TGCGCCAGCAGCAAGATAGCGGGAGACTACAATGAGCAGTTCTTC,CASSKIAGDYNEQFF
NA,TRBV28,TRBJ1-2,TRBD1,TGTGCCTGCAGGGGGCTCAGCTATGGCTACACCTTC,CACRGLSYGYTF